The 22 T cell receptor beta chains presented below share a single source sample, sequenced in a study of Graves' ophthalmopathy and Graves' hyperthyroidism. The TCR beta CDR3 regions underwent amplification from RNA transcripts. After a first-round RT-PCR with HTBI primers, a second-round multiplex PCR was run. MiXCR was run by TCRdb on the multiplex PCR reads, yielding one entry per CDR3 protein. The table has approximately 330,000 distinct CDR3 sequences, about a sixth seen once. The material sequenced was peripheral blood. All receptors derive from an adult man with Graves' ophthalmopathy.

This clonotype was observed at least ten times. The V call is TRBV4-1, the J call TRBJ2-2; D not certain. The V gene's germline CDR1 is MGHRA and CDR2 YSYEKL. The V end was cut by 1 base, the J end by 0 bases, with 9 bases between. This CDR3 is 16 amino acids long. Here the CDR3 DNA reads TGCGCCAGCAGCCAAGTGAGGAGAACGAACACCGGGGAGCTGTTTTTT. Protein product: CASSQVRRTNTGELFF.

J is TRBJ2-7 and V is TRBV7-2; maybe TRBD2 (6 bases). Germline V gene lookup returns CDR1 SGHTA and CDR2 FQGNSA. The CDR3 loop spans 15 amino acids. The V end lost 5 bases, the J end lost 4 bases, and 18 bases lay between the germline ends. The CDR3 is CASSPFPSVEYEQYF. The CDR3 DNA follows: TGTGCCAGCAGCCCATTTCCTAGCGTAGAGTACGAGCAGTACTTC.

The V gene is TRBV2, the J gene TRBJ2-2, with 12 bases lining up with TRBD2. The CDR3 runs to 15 residues. Unmatched junction bases numbered 7, after V lost 10 bases and J lost 4 bases. Germline assignment: CDR1 SNHLY and CDR2 FYNNEI. The CDR3 nucleotides are TGTGCCATCCAACTAGCGGGAGGTGTCACCGGGGAGCTGTTTTTT. Translated: CAIQLAGGVTGELFF. Full variable domain (outside the CDR3, taken from reference TRBV2 and TRBJ2-2): EPEVTQTPSHQVTQMGQEVILRCVPISNHLYFYWYRQILGQKVEFLVSFYNNEISEKSEIFDDQFSVERPDGSNFTLKIRSTKLEDSAMYFCAIQLAGGVTGELFFGEGSRLTVL.

The rearrangement links TRBV20-1 to TRBJ2-7; TRBD2 aligns across 11 bases. The germline gives CDR1 DFQATT, CDR2 SNEGSKA (reference sequence). Trimming at V came to 5 bases and at J to 1 base, leaving 4 bases not matched to a gene. The CDR3 spans 14 residues. This CDR3 is CSAPTSGVSYEQYF. The CDR3 DNA follows: TGCAGTGCTCCGACTAGCGGGGTATCCTACGAGCAGTACTTC.

This clonotype was observed many times. The J gene is TRBJ1-1, the V gene TRBV2; a weak D match, TRBD1 (5 bases). The V end lost 1 base, the J end lost 4 bases, and 10 bases lay between the germline ends. The length of the CDR3 is 14 residues. Germline V gene lookup returns CDR1 SNHLY and CDR2 FYNNEI. This CDR3 reads CASSEEAGRTEAFF. The CDR3 nucleotides are TGTGCCAGCAGTGAAGAGGCGGGGCGCACTGAAGCTTTCTTT. Drawing the rest from reference TRBV2 and TRBJ1-1, the complete variable domain is EPEVTQTPSHQVTQMGQEVILRCVPISNHLYFYWYRQILGQKVEFLVSFYNNEISEKSEIFDDQFSVERPDGSNFTLKIRSTKLEDSAMYFCASSEEAGRTEAFFGQGTRLTVV.

The chain recombines TRBV11-2 with TRBJ2-7; 8 bases match TRBD2. Germline CDR1 is SGHAT and CDR2 is FQNNGV. The trim removed 2 bases at V and 7 bases at J, leaving 13 bases unmatched. The CDR3 totals 16 residues. This CDR3 is CASSLSSSGTGWEQYF. In DNA form, the CDR3 reads TGTGCCAGCAGCTTAAGCAGTAGCGGGACGGGGTGGGAGCAGTACTTC.

This clonotype turned up a few times. The J gene is TRBJ1-2, the V gene TRBV5-1; 8 bases align to TRBD1. The germline V gene has CDR1 SGHRS and CDR2 YFSETQ. CDR3 length: 14 amino acids. The junction had 6 bases not matched to a gene; V was cut back by 4 bases and J by 4 bases. The CDR3 sequence is CASSPTGVTYGYTF. The CDR3 DNA is TGCGCCAGCAGCCCGACAGGGGTGACCTATGGCTACACCTTC.

This clonotype has a count of ten or more. The chain joins TRBV12-3 or TRBV12-4 to TRBJ1-1; perhaps TRBD1 as D (5 bases). V was trimmed by 6 bases and J by 0 bases, leaving 14 bases between them. The length of the CDR3 is 15 residues. The CDR3 DNA follows: TGTGCCAGCAGCTTGAAAGGGGAGGTGAACACTGAAGCTTTCTTT. This gives the protein CASSLKGEVNTEAFF.

This clonotype was observed many times. The rearrangement uses TRBV5-1 and TRBJ2-7, with 9 bases matching TRBD1. Germline V gene lookup returns CDR1 SGHRS and CDR2 YFSETQ. CDR3 size: 14 residues. With 0 bases clipped from V and 3 bases from J, the junction kept 1 base outside the gene matches. The CDR3, as DNA: TGCGCCAGCAGCTTGGTGGACAGGGGCTACGAGCAGTACTTC. The encoded protein is CASSLVDRGYEQYF.

In this sample, this clonotype turned up many times. The V and J genes are TRBV29-1 and TRBJ1-2; 9 bases fit TRBD1. Germline V gives CDR1 SQVTM, CDR2 ANQGSEA. V lost 6 bases and J lost 8; bases outside the gene matches: 10. The CDR3 runs to 13 residues. CDR3 in DNA: TGCAGCGTGGTGGGACAGGGTAGAGGCGGCTACACCTTC. It is translated as CSVVGQGRGGYTF.

The chain has TRBV2 and TRBJ1-6; 8 nucleotides align to TRBD1. J gave up 7 bases and V 5 bases, and 10 bases lay outside the gene matches. Germline CDR1 SNHLY, CDR2 FYNNEI. The CDR3 contains 16 residues. The CDR3 here is CASSLNGQGSNSPLHF. CDR3 bases: TGTGCCAGCAGTCTAAACGGACAGGGATCGAATTCACCCCTCCACTTT.

This clonotype was recorded at least ten times. V gene TRBV19 combines with J gene TRBJ1-2; TRBD1 matches 12 bases. The germline gives CDR1 LNHDA, CDR2 SQIVND (reference sequence). The CDR3 has 17 amino acids. With 5 bases clipped from V and 2 bases from J, the junction kept 9 bases outside the gene matches. The CDR3 DNA is TGTGCCAGTAGTGACGGGACAGGGGGCAGTTCGAACTATGGCTACACCTTC. Translating it yields CASSDGTGGSSNYGYTF.

Many counts were recorded for this clonotype. The chain employs TRBV30 and TRBJ2-5; D perhaps matches TRBD1 (6 bases). CDR1 is GTSNPN, CDR2 SVGIG, per germline (reference sequence). V was trimmed by 2 bases and J by 5 bases, leaving 9 bases between them. The CDR3 totals 12 residues. Written as DNA, the CDR3 is TGTGCCTGGAGTCATAGGGGGGAGACCCAGTACTTC. This encodes CAWSHRGETQYF.

V usage is TRBV2 and J usage is TRBJ1-1; 11 bases are shared with TRBD1. Germline V CDR1 and CDR2: SNHLY, FYNNEI. The CDR3 is 14 residues long. The J segment lost 7 bases and the V segment lost 8 bases, leaving 9 bases of the junction unmatched. The DNA for the CDR3 is TGTGCCAGCCGGACAGGGGGCGGATCGGGTGAAGCTTTCTTT. Translating it yields CASRTGGGSGEAFF. The complete variable domain, with remaining parts taken from reference TRBV2 and TRBJ1-1, reads EPEVTQTPSHQVTQMGQEVILRCVPISNHLYFYWYRQILGQKVEFLVSFYNNEISEKSEIFDDQFSVERPDGSNFTLKIRSTKLEDSAMYFCASRTGGGSGEAFFGQGTRLTVV.

This clonotype was seen ten or more times. The chain combines TRBV30 with TRBJ1-2, with 8 bases aligning to TRBD1. This CDR3 spans 15 amino acids. CDR1 GTSNPN and CDR2 SVGIG come from the germline V gene (reference sequence). V trimming: 2 bases; J trimming: 6 bases; junction bases outside the gene matches: 11. CDR3 sequence (DNA): TGTGCCTGGAGTAAGGCCGGACAGGGAAAAGATGGCTACACCTTC. Translating gives CAWSKAGQGKDGYTF.

This clonotype was seen many times. The chain has TRBV20-1 and TRBJ1-5; 9 nucleotides align to TRBD1. This CDR3 is 15 amino acids long. J was trimmed by 6 bases and V by 3 bases; bases with no gene match: 9. Per the germline V gene, CDR1 is DFQATT and CDR2 is SNEGSKA (reference sequence). The DNA for the CDR3 is TGCAGTGCTAGCGAAACGGACAGGGGAGGTCAGCCCCAGCATTTT. Its translation: CSASETDRGGQPQHF.

This clonotype came up many times. The genes are TRBV14 and TRBJ2-7; D is undetermined. The V gene lost 2 bases and the J gene lost 0 bases, with 11 bases spanning the gap. The CDR3 is 15 residues long. Germline assignment: CDR1 SGHDN and CDR2 FVKESK. The CDR3, as DNA: TGTGCCAGCAGCCAAATGGAAAGGGACTCCTACGAGCAGTACTTC. It specifies CASSQMERDSYEQYF.

The chain uses TRBV6-1 and TRBJ2-2; D is uncertain. The CDR3 is 15 amino acids. The germline CDR1 and CDR2 sequences are MNHNS and SASEGT. Trimming cost V 6 bases and J 4 bases, with 15 bases left between them. The CDR3 DNA reads as TGTGCCAGCAGGCCTGGTCCCCTGGCCACCGGGGAGCTGTTTTTT. Protein: CASRPGPLATGELFF.

This chain links TRBV6-1 with TRBJ2-7; D is ambiguous. The J call may be mistaken, given a closer DNA end match to TRBJ2-5. From germline, CDR1 is MNHNS and CDR2 SASEGT. This CDR3 is 13 amino acids long. CDR3 nucleotide sequence: TGTGCCAGCAGTGCGCGGCCGGGTCAGACCCAGTACTTC. Translated, it gives CASSARPGQTQYF.

A word on this clonotype: One end of the junction does not line up with germline, which may come from a read error. The J gene is TRBJ1-6, the V gene TRBV30, with TRBD1 as a possible D gene (5 bases). Germline-derived CDR1 and CDR2 are GTSNPN and SVGIG (reference sequence). The CDR3 has 13 amino acids. The DNA of the CDR3 is TGTGGCTGGAGTGTACGGGACCCAATACCCCTCCACTTT. Protein product: CGWSVRDPIPLHF.

This clonotype has at least ten counts. This sequence joins TRBV6-2 or TRBV6-3 and TRBJ2-7, with D maybe TRBD2 (5 bases). The germline V gene has CDR1 MNHEY and CDR2 SVGEGT. Deletions cut 7 bases from V and 3 bases from J, with 13 bases between. This CDR3 has 13 amino acids. CDR3 nucleotide sequence: TGTGCCAGCAAAAAAAGCGGTATCTACGAGCAGTACTTC. It is translated as CASKKSGIYEQYF.

This clonotype was observed many times. The gene calls are TRBV29-1 and TRBJ1-3, with D unclear. The germline V gene encodes CDR1 SQVTM and CDR2 ANQGSEA. V was clipped by 2 bases and J by 0 bases, with 8 bases between them. This CDR3 is built from 14 residues. The CDR3 sequence is CSVEIQNSGNTIYF. CDR3 nucleotide sequence: TGCAGCGTTGAAATCCAAAACTCTGGAAACACCATATATTTT.